One TCR beta chain is described in this entry. Reverse transcription of about 0.5 to 1 ug RNA was performed with random hexamers. A single record per CDR3 protein comes from TCRdb applying MiXCR to the immunoSEQ multiplex PCR reads. The sample has 180,000 or so distinct CDR3 sequences, 90% to 95% seen once. Sequencing of TCR beta was carried out in blood CD8+ and CD4+ T cells. This sample was included in a study of CD8 T cells in Susac syndrome. CDR1 and CDR2 (germline): SGHRS, YFSETQ. V lost 4 bases and J lost 4, with 14 bases in between. The length of the CDR3 is 14 residues. The TCR comes from a human donor with Susac syndrome. The specimen sequenced was CD4+ T cells from PBMCs. This chain joins TRBV5-1 and TRBJ1-1; D is perhaps TRBD1 (5 bases). The CDR3 loop is CASSIRDVGTEAFF. The CDR3 DNA is TGCGCCAGCAGCATCCGGGACGTTGGCACTGAAGCTTTCTTT.